The entry below describes one T cell receptor (beta chain). The antigen is not known. These data belong to a study of cytomegalovirus exposure and HLA in healthy donors. Study findings and constraints: Researchers reported in a later analysis that common viral pathogens appeared linked to several top clusters. Follow-up analysis later connected one missense variant in DCLRE1C with trimming of TCR beta V- and J-genes.

CDR3 length: 15 residues. Germline V gene lookup returns CDR1 SGHRS and CDR2 YFSETQ. With 4 bases removed from V and 6 bases from J, the gap between germline ends came to 16 bases. PCR primers comprised 60 Vbeta and 13 Jbeta primers. Assay used: immunoSEQ multiplex PCR; TCRdb lists only in-frame clones, some missing. This table holds 200,000 or so clones, roughly 70% found once. Sample: PBMCs. The sequence was obtained from a man in his forties or fifties in good health and CMV-seropositive. V usage is TRBV5-1 and J usage is TRBJ1-4; TRBD1 might be the D (5 bases). In DNA, the CDR3 is TGCGCCAGCAGCCTAGGACATTCTGTGGATGAAAAACTGTTTTTT. The encoded protein is CASSLGHSVDEKLFF.